This TCR beta chain was profiled in a study of blood T cell repertoires in COVID-19. Germline CDR1 SQVTM, CDR2 ANQGSEA. This CDR3 is built from 14 residues. Trimming cost V 6 bases and J 1 base, with 12 bases left between them. The data were produced by immunoSEQ multiplex PCR, yet TCRdb's version contains in-frame clones alone and is incomplete. In the table there are about 170,000 clones, approximately 85% of which are singletons. The genes are TRBV29-1 and TRBJ1-4; D is perhaps TRBD1 (6 bases). The origin of this receptor is a man aged 55 to 70 who had recovered from COVID-19. Input material: peripheral blood. This chain's CDR3 is CSVPSGVTNEKLFF. The CDR3 DNA is TGCAGCGTCCCTTCAGGGGTAACTAATGAAAAACTGTTTTTT.